This TCR beta chain was sequenced during a study of cytomegalovirus exposure and HLA in healthy donors. Study-level findings and limits: For TCR beta chains, V- and J-gene trimming was later linked to a missense DCLRE1C variant. Reportedly, a later analysis found an Asian-associated ancestry cluster had fewer N-insertions than the roughly 630-donor mean. Earlier analysis found most TCR beta V segments productive about 90% or about 30% of the time. Analysis was performed later, and it showed HLA-associated TCR beta chains to be more clonally expanded than equally common others.

On this clone itself: Its antigen is not identified. The junction departs from the called germline gene at one end, perhaps through a read error.

With 60 Vbeta and 13 Jbeta primers, the PCR was carried out. Here immunoSEQ multiplex PCR was the method, and the copy in TCRdb shows in-frame clones only, minus some. The sample's table shows about 170,000 clones. This CDR3 is 12 amino acids long. Germline assignment: CDR1 SNHLY and CDR2 FYNNEI. The TCR was taken from a woman between 18 and 29 years old in good health and CMV-seropositive. This chain connects TRBV2 to TRBJ1-2; possibly TRBD1 for D (5 bases). Material for sequencing was PBMCs. CDR3 loop: CASSVHRLGLFF. The CDR3 nucleotides read TGTGCCAGCAGTGTGCATCGGCTGGGACTATTCTTC.